The 29 T cell receptor beta chains reported below all come from one sample, sequenced in a study of cytomegalovirus exposure and HLA in healthy donors. Amplification used 60 Vbeta primers and 13 Jbeta primers. Assay used: immunoSEQ multiplex PCR; TCRdb lists only in-frame clones, some missing. The data contain 95,000 to 150,000 clones, around 80% of them singletons. Sequenced material: PBMCs. These receptors all stem from a woman between 55 and 75 years old in good health and CMV-seropositive.

V gene TRBV7-3 combines with J gene TRBJ2-2; the match to TRBD2 covers 9 bases. CDR1 is SGHTA, CDR2 FQGTGA, per germline. The CDR3 is 17 amino acids. The V segment lost 1 base and the J segment 3 bases; nucleotides outside the gene matches: 6. The CDR3 bases are TGTGCCAGCAGCTTAAGGGGCGGGGGGGCCGACACCGGGGAGCTGTTTTTT. Translating gives CASSLRGGGADTGELFF.

V usage is TRBV5-1 and J usage is TRBJ2-1; D might be TRBD1 (5 bases). V was trimmed by 1 base and J by 5 bases, leaving 16 bases between them. The CDR3 covers 16 residues. CDR1 is SGHRS, CDR2 YFSETQ, per germline. DNA of the CDR3: TGCGCCAGCAGCTTGCCCTTGGGCAGGGCCGACAATGAGCAGTTCTTC. It encodes CASSLPLGRADNEQFF.

The rearrangement joins TRBV11-2 to TRBJ2-4, with TRBD2 matching over 11 bases. CDR3 size: 15 residues. V was pared by 3 bases and J by 5 bases, with 3 bases of the junction left unmatched. The germline gives CDR1 SGHAT, CDR2 FQNNGV. CDR3 in amino acids: CASSFTSGRQNIQYF. In DNA, the CDR3 is TGTGCCAGCAGCTTCACTAGCGGGAGACAAAACATTCAGTACTTC.

V usage is TRBV27 and J usage is TRBJ1-2; maybe TRBD1 (6 bases). This CDR3 has 16 amino acids. The germline V and J ends were trimmed by 0 bases and 4 bases, with 15 bases remaining between them. CDR1 and CDR2 (germline): MNHEY, SMNVEV (reference sequence). The CDR3 nucleotides are TGTGCCAGCAGTTTATCGCGGGGGGACAATAGCTATGGCTACACCTTC. It codes for CASSLSRGDNSYGYTF.

This chain links TRBV7-2 with TRBJ2-3; a possible D gene is TRBD2 (5 bases). V was pared by 1 base and J by 3 bases, with 8 bases between. CDR1 and CDR2 from the germline V gene are SGHTA and FQGNSA. The CDR3 extends over 14 amino acids. CDR3 amino acids: CASSLGGLTDTQYF. DNA for the CDR3: TGTGCCAGCAGCTTAGGCGGACTTACAGATACGCAGTATTTT.

This clone was counted a few times. Other DNA sequences in this sample translate to the same CDR3. The chain has TRBV7-3 and TRBJ2-3; TRBD2 aligns across 9 bases. V dropped 5 bases and J dropped 1; count of bases not matched to a gene: 4. CDR3 size: 15 residues. Germline values: CDR1 SGHTA, CDR2 FQGTGA. The CDR3 here is CASSPLAGGTDTQYF. Written as DNA, the CDR3 is TGTGCCAGCAGCCCCTTAGCGGGGGGCACAGATACGCAGTATTTT.

The chain employs TRBV7-2 and TRBJ2-5, with 12 bases identical to TRBD2. The CDR3 runs to 16 residues. Losses at the gene ends were 5 bases for V and 13 bases for J; bases not matched to a gene: 17. Per the germline V gene, CDR1 is SGHTA and CDR2 is FQGNSA. The CDR3 nucleotides read TGTGCCAGCAGCACGACCTCCGGGACTAGCGGGCCCTCGCGGTACTTC. Residues: CASSTTSGTSGPSRYF. Full variable domain (missing parts from reference TRBV7-2 and TRBJ2-5): GAGVSQSPSNKVTEKGKDVELRCDPISGHTALYWYRQSLGQGLEFLIYFQGNSAPDKSGLPSDRFSAERTGGSVSTLTIQRTQQEDSAVYLCASSTTSGTSGPSRYFGPGTRLLVL.

The chain employs TRBV27 and TRBJ2-3; unclear D gene. Germline CDR1 MNHEY, CDR2 SMNVEV (reference sequence). This CDR3 spans 11 amino acids. V was shortened by 4 bases and J by 3 bases, with 2 bases between the two germline ends. The CDR3, as DNA: TGTGCCAGCAGTTCGACAGATACGCAGTATTTT. Translated: CASSSTDTQYF.

CDR3 sequence: CASSGTGGTYNEQFF. The CDR3 region has the DNA TGCGCCAGCAGCGGAACGGGGGGTACCTACAATGAGCAGTTCTTC. The chain recombines TRBV5-1 with TRBJ2-1; 7 positions match TRBD2. The junction had 6 bases not matched to a gene; V was cut back by 4 bases and J by 2 bases. The CDR3 has 15 residues. CDR1 is SGHRS, CDR2 YFSETQ, per germline.

V usage is TRBV7-2 and J usage is TRBJ2-7; TRBD2 agrees at 9 bases. This CDR3 has 13 amino acids. V trimming: 1 base; J trimming: 5 bases; junction bases outside the gene matches: 0. The germline gives CDR1 SGHTA, CDR2 FQGNSA. DNA of the CDR3: TGTGCCAGCAGCTTAGGCGGGAGGGACGAGCAGTACTTC. Protein: CASSLGGRDEQYF.

V gene TRBV4-1 combines with J gene TRBJ2-7, with 10 bases matching TRBD2. Germline CDR1 MGHRA, CDR2 YSYEKL. There are 17 residues in the CDR3. V trimming: 2 bases; J trimming: 0 bases; junction bases outside the gene matches: 7. The CDR3 is CASSQTIAGGYSYEQYF. CDR3 nucleotide sequence: TGCGCCAGCAGCCAAACGATAGCGGGGGGATACTCCTACGAGCAGTACTTC.

The chain combines TRBV19 with TRBJ2-5; 7 nucleotides match TRBD2. The DNA end is a closer match to TRBJ2-7, so the J assignment may be wrong. The CDR3 runs to 14 residues. Germline V gives CDR1 LNHDA, CDR2 SQIVND (reference sequence). The CDR3 DNA follows: TGTGCCAGTAGTCACGGGGGGAGGGCCTACGAGCAGTACTTC. Residues: CASSHGGRAYEQYF.

The chain combines TRBV18 with TRBJ2-5, with a tentative D call TRBD1 (6 bases). The closer fit of TRBJ2-7 to the DNA end suggests the J call may be wrong. This CDR3 is 18 amino acids long. Per the germline V gene, CDR1 is KGHSH and CDR2 is LQKENI. The CDR3 loop reads CASSPSRGMQGPPYEQYF. As DNA, the CDR3 is TGTGCCAGCTCGCCTAGCCGGGGAATGCAGGGGCCGCCCTACGAGCAGTACTTC.

This clone was seen a handful of times. V and J are TRBV19 and TRBJ1-2, with 7 bases fitting TRBD1. Germline values: CDR1 LNHDA, CDR2 SQIVND (reference sequence). The CDR3 sequence is 15 residues long. After removal of 0 bases from V and 4 bases from J, the junction contained 5 bases not matched to a gene. CDR3 protein: CASSIDHTGAYGYTF. CDR3 DNA sequence: TGTGCCAGTAGTATAGATCATACAGGGGCCTATGGCTACACCTTC.

V gene TRBV4-1 combines with J gene TRBJ1-4; 9 bases are shared with TRBD1. Unmatched junction bases numbered 6, after V lost 2 bases and J lost 8 bases. The CDR3 loop spans 15 amino acids. Germline V gene data show CDR1 as MGHRA and CDR2 as YSYEKL. CDR3 nucleotide sequence: TGCGCCAGCAGCCAACCCCGGGACAGGGAGGAAAAACTGTTTTTT. Its protein is CASSQPRDREEKLFF.

V usage is TRBV6-6 and J usage is TRBJ2-1; possible D gene TRBD2, 6 bases. Germline CDR1 is MNHNY and CDR2 is SVGAGI (reference sequence). There are 14 residues in the CDR3. Trimming stripped 5 bases from V and 3 bases from J, with 11 bases between. The CDR3 here is CASSPGLDYNEQFF. For the CDR3, the DNA is TGTGCCAGCAGTCCGGGACTCGACTACAATGAGCAGTTCTTC.

This CDR3 is CASSYSFNNEQFF. The CDR3 coding sequence is TGTGCCAGCAGCTACAGTTTTAACAATGAGCAGTTCTTC. The chain has TRBV5-5 and TRBJ2-1; D call uncertain. The V gene lost 3 bases and the J gene lost 5 bases, with 9 bases spanning the gap. CDR1 and CDR2 from the germline V gene are SGHKS and YYEKEE (reference sequence). This CDR3 contains 13 residues.

V usage is TRBV7-8 and J usage is TRBJ2-7; 9 nucleotides match TRBD1. CDR1 is SGHVS and CDR2 is FQNEAQ in the germline V gene. Unmatched junction bases numbered 5, after V lost 4 bases and J lost 1 base. CDR3 length: 15 amino acids. CDR3 region: CASSSGTGRSYEQYF. The CDR3 DNA follows: TGTGCCAGCAGCTCAGGGACAGGGCGATCCTACGAGCAGTACTTC. Variable domain in full (rest from reference TRBV7-8 and TRBJ2-7): GAGVSQSPRYKVAKRGQDVALRCDPISGHVSLFWYQQALGQGPEFLTYFQNEAQLDKSGLPSDRFFAERPEGSVSTLKIQRTQQEDSAVYLCASSSGTGRSYEQYFGPGTRLTVT.

The chain carries TRBV9 and TRBJ1-1; D call uncertain. V was cut by 5 bases and J by 1 base, with 12 bases left in between. This CDR3 is 14 amino acids long. Germline loops: CDR1 SGDLS, CDR2 YYNGEE. This CDR3 is CASRSGKGNTEAFF. CDR3 sequence (DNA): TGTGCCAGCAGATCCGGGAAGGGGAACACTGAAGCTTTCTTT.

This clone was found a few times. J is TRBJ1-5 and V is TRBV29-1, with 8 bases fitting TRBD1. CDR1 is SQVTM, CDR2 ANQGSEA, per germline. This CDR3 has 13 amino acids. Trimming took 6 bases from V and 7 from J; bases not matched to a gene: 8. This chain's CDR3 is CSVEGQEGQPQHF. The CDR3 DNA is TGCAGCGTGGAGGGACAGGAGGGCCAGCCCCAGCATTTT.

J is TRBJ1-3 and V is TRBV7-9; 7 nucleotides match TRBD1. Germline lookup yields CDR1 SEHNR and CDR2 FQNEAQ (reference sequence). There are 14 residues in the CDR3. The V segment lost 11 bases and the J segment 0 bases; nucleotides outside the gene matches: 7. CDR3 sequence (DNA): TGTGCCGGGGACAGAGACCCCTCTGGAAACACCATATATTTT. It codes for CAGDRDPSGNTIYF.

In this sample, this clone turned up once. The chain joins TRBV4-3 to TRBJ1-2; TRBD1 aligns across 7 bases. Per the germline V gene, CDR1 is LGHNA and CDR2 is YSLEER. V gave up 1 base and J gave up 6 bases; unmatched junction bases: 5. The CDR3 is 14 amino acids. The CDR3 loop reads CASSQADRRDGYTF. The DNA of the CDR3 is TGCGCCAGCAGCCAAGCGGACAGGAGGGATGGCTACACCTTC.

This chain connects TRBV15 to TRBJ1-6; weak D call: TRBD1 (6 bases). The CDR3 loop spans 14 amino acids. Germline V gene sequence: CDR1 LNHNV, CDR2 YYDKDF (reference sequence). V lost 4 bases, J lost 3 bases, and 7 bases lay in between. CDR3 residues: CATSIRGYNSPLHF. CDR3 DNA: TGTGCCACCAGCATCAGGGGCTATAATTCACCCCTCCACTTT. Using reference TRBV15 and TRBJ1-6 for the parts outside the CDR3, the full variable domain is DAMVIQNPRYQVTQFGKPVTLSCSQTLNHNVMYWYQQKSSQAPKLLFHYYDKDFNNEADTPDNFQSRRPNTSFCFLDIRSPGLGDTAMYLCATSIRGYNSPLHFGNGTRLTVT.

The chain couples TRBV9 to TRBJ1-1, with 7 bases fitting TRBD1. The V gene's germline CDR1 is SGDLS and CDR2 YYNGEE. The J segment lost 1 base and the V segment lost 0 bases, leaving 3 bases of the junction unmatched. This CDR3 has 15 residues. CDR3 DNA: TGTGCCAGCAGCGTAGTAGGGACAGCGAACACTGAAGCTTTCTTT. Protein sequence: CASSVVGTANTEAFF.

This chain's CDR3 is CASRGQARSGNTIYF. The CDR3 coding sequence is TGTGCCAGCAGGGGCCAGGCTCGCTCTGGAAACACCATATATTTT. The chain carries TRBV6-1 and TRBJ1-3; no clear D. V was pared by 6 bases and J by 0 bases, with 12 bases between. Germline V gene sequence: CDR1 MNHNS, CDR2 SASEGT. The CDR3 has 15 amino acids.

This clone was observed a single time. The chain carries TRBV27 and TRBJ2-2; D is perhaps TRBD2 (6 bases). Germline V gene sequence: CDR1 MNHEY, CDR2 SMNVEV (reference sequence). The germline V and J ends were trimmed by 0 bases and 2 bases, with 10 bases remaining between them. This CDR3 is built from 16 residues. The CDR3 region has the DNA TGTGCCAGCAGTTTATCCCTAGCGTTTAACACCGGGGAGCTGTTTTTT. It yields the protein CASSLSLAFNTGELFF.

The chain links TRBV4-3 to TRBJ1-2; the D is unclear. The CDR3 loop spans 15 amino acids. Trimming removed 0 bases from V and 7 bases from J, with 15 bases in between. Germline lookup yields CDR1 LGHNA and CDR2 YSLEER. CDR3 bases: TGCGCCAGCAGCCAAGATTGGCTTAACAGCGGTGGCTACACCTTC. It yields the protein CASSQDWLNSGGYTF.

The chain recombines TRBV10-3 with TRBJ1-1, with 7 bases lining up with TRBD1. CDR3 length equals 13 residues. After removal of 4 bases from V and 3 bases from J, the junction contained 2 bases not matched to a gene. Germline CDR1 reads ENHRY; CDR2 reads SYGVKD. The DNA of the CDR3 is TGTGCCATCAGTGCCAGGGGGGACACTGAAGCTTTCTTT. Its translation: CAISARGDTEAFF.

The sample holds one count of this clone. The chain joins TRBV28 to TRBJ2-7, with TRBD2 identical over 10 bases. The CDR3 extends over 13 amino acids. V shed 7 bases and J 2 bases; nucleotides not matched to a gene: 2. The germline V gene encodes CDR1 MDHEN and CDR2 SYDVKM. The CDR3 reads CASTAGGAYEQYF. The DNA for the CDR3 is TGTGCCAGCACAGCGGGAGGGGCCTACGAGCAGTACTTC.